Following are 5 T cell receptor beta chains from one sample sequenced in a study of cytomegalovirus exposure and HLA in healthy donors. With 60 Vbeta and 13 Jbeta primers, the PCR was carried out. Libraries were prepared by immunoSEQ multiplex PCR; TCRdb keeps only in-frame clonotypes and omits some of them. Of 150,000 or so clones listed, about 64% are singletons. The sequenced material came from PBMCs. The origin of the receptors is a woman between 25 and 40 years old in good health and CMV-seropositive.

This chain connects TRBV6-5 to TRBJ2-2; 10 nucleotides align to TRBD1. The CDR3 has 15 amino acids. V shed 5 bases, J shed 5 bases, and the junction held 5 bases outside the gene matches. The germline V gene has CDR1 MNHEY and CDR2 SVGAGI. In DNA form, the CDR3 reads TGTGCCAGCAGTCGAGACAGGGGGCAGACCGGGGAGCTGTTTTTT. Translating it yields CASSRDRGQTGELFF.

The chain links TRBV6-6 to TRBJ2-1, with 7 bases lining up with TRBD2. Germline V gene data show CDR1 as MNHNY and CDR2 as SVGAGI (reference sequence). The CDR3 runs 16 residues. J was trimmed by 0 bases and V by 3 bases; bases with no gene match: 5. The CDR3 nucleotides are TGTGCCAGCAGTTATACCGGGGGGTCCTCCTACAATGAGCAGTTCTTC. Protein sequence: CASSYTGGSSYNEQFF.

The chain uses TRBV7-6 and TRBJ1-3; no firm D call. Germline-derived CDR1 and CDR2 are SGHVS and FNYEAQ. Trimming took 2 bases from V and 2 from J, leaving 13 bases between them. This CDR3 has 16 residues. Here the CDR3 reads CASSLNPPGAGNTIYF. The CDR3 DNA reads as TGTGCCAGCAGCTTAAATCCCCCTGGAGCTGGAAACACCATATATTTT.

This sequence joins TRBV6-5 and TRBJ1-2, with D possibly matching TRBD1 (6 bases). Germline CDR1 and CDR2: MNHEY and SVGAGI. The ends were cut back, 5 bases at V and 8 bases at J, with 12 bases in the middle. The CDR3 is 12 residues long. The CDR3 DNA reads TGTGCCAGCAGTACAGGGCAGCGAGGCTACACCTTC. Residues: CASSTGQRGYTF.

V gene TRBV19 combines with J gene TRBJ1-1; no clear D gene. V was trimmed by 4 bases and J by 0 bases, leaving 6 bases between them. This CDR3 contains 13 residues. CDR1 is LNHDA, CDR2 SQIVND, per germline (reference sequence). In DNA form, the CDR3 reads TGTGCCAGTAGTAGATCGGTGAACACTGAAGCTTTCTTT. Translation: CASSRSVNTEAFF.